The text below deals with one T cell receptor (beta chain). These data come from a study of blood T cell repertoires in COVID-19. Study-level background: Collection of acute and convalescent COVID-19 samples took place in the United States, Italy and Spain. PBMCs, B-cell-depleted T cells, or T cells provided the cDNA or gDNA that made up the material.

Source study methods: The authors estimated nucleated cell counts from reference gene primer amplification. Method: immunoSEQ multiplex PCR; TCRdb's copy keeps in-frame clones and lacks some. Clone size and V and J calls were adopted from that table, with D and trimming inferred from the DNA. Counted here are around 100,000 clones, more than 65% occurring once; the ten biggest clones make up approximately 6.7%. Looked up from germline, CDR1 is SGHNT and CDR2 is YYREEE (reference sequence). CDR3 length: 13 amino acids. V was pared by 4 bases and J by 6 bases, with 13 bases between. The V call is TRBV5-4, the J call TRBJ1-1; perhaps TRBD1 as D (6 bases). The sequencing sample was made of peripheral blood. The receptor comes from a man aged 55 to 70 with acute or convalescent COVID-19. CDR3 sequence (DNA): TGTGCCAGCAGCGGAACAGGGTTACCTGAAGCTTTCTTT. It is translated as CASSGTGLPEAFF.